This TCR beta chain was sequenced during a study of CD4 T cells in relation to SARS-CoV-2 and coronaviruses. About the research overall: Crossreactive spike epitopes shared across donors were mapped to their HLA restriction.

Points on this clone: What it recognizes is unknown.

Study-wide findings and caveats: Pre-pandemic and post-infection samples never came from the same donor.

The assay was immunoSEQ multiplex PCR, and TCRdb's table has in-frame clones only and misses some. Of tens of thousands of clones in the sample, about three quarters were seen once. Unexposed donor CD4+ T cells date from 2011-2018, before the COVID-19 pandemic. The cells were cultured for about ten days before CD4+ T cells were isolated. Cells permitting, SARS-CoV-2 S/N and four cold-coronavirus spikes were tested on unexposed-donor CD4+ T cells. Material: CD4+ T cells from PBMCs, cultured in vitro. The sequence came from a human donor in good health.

The CDR3: CASSIHGDRETQYF. CDR3 DNA sequence: TGTGCCAGTAGTATTCATGGGGACCGGGAGACCCAGTACTTC. The rearrangement uses TRBV19 and TRBJ2-5, with D possibly being TRBD1 or TRBD2 (5 bases each). V was trimmed by 3 bases and J by 5 bases, leaving 13 bases between them. This CDR3 is built from 14 residues. CDR1 and CDR2 from the germline V gene are LNHDA and SQIVND (reference sequence).